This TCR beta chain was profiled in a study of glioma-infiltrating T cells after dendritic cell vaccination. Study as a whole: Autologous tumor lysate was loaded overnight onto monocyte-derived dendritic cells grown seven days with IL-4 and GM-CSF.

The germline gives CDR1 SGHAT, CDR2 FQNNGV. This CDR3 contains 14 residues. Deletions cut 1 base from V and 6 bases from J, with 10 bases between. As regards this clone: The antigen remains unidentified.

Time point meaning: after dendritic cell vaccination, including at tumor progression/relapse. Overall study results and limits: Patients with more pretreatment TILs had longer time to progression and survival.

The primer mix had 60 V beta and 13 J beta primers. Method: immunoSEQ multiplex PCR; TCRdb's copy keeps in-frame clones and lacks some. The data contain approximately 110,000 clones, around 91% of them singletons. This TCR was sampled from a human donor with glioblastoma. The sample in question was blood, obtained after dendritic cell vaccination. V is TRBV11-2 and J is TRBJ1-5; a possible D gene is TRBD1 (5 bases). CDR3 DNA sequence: TGTGCCAGCAGCTTAGGGGGCATAACTCAGCCCCAGCATTTT. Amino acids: CASSLGGITQPQHF.